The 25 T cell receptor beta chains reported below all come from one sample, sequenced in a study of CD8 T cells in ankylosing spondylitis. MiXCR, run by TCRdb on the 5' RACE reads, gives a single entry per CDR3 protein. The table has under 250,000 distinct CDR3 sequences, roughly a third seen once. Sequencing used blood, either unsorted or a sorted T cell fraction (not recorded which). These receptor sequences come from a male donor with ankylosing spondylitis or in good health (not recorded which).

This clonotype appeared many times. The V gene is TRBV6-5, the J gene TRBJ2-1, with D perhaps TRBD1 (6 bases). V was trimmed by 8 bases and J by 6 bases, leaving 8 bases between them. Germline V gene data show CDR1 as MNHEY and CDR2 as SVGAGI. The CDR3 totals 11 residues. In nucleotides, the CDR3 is TGTGCCAGCTCACAGGGCAATGAGCAGTTCTTC. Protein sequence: CASSQGNEQFF.

The CDR3, as DNA: TGTGCCAGCAGTGAAACCCGACTGGGCTATGGCTACACCTTC. Translated: CASSETRLGYGYTF. V usage is TRBV12-3 or TRBV12-4 and J usage is TRBJ1-2; D uncertain. V was pared by 5 bases and J by 4 bases, with 14 bases between. The CDR3 loop spans 14 amino acids.

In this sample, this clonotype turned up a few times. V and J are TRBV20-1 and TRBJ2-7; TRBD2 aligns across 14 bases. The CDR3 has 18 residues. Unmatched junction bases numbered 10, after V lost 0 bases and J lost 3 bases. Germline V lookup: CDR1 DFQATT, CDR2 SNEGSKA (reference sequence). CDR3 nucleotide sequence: TGCAGTGCTAGAGATAAAAAGGGACTAGCGGGAGCTTTCTACGAGCAGTACTTC. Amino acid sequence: CSARDKKGLAGAFYEQYF.

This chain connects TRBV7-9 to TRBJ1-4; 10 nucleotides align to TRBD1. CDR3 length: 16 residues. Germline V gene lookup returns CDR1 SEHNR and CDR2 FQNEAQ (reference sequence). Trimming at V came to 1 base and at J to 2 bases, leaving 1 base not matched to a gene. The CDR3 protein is CASSLGQGATNEKLFF. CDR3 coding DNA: TGTGCCAGCAGCTTAGGACAGGGGGCGACTAATGAAAAACTGTTTTTT. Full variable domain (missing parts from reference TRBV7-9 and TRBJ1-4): DTGVSQNPRHKITKRGQNVTFRCDPISEHNRLYWYRQTLGQGPEFLTYFQNEAQLEKSRLLSDRFSAERPKGSFSTLEIQRTEQGDSAMYLCASSLGQGATNEKLFFGSGTQLSVL.

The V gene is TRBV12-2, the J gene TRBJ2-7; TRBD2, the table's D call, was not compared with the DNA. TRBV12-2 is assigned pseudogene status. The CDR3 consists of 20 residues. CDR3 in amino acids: CASRLRVCPAKRGANYEQYF. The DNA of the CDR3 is TGTGCAAGTCGCTTAAGGGTGTGTCCAGCCAAGCGGGGGGCAAACTACGAGCAGTACTTC.

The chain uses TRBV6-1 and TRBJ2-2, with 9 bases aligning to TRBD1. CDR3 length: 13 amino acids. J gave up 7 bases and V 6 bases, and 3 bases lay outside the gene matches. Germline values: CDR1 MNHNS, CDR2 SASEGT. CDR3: CASRQGAYGELFF. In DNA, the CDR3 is TGTGCCAGCAGACAGGGGGCATACGGGGAGCTGTTTTTT.

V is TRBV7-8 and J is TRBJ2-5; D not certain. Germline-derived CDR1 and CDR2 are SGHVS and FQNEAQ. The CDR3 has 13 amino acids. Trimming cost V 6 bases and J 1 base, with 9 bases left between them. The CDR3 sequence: CASRPWPQETQYF. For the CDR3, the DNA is TGTGCCAGCAGGCCTTGGCCCCAAGAGACCCAGTACTTC.

The CDR3 DNA is TGTGCCAGCAGGGGACTAGCGGGGTCCTACGAGCAGTACTTC. This codes for CASRGLAGSYEQYF. The chain recombines TRBV12-3 or TRBV12-4 with TRBJ2-7, with TRBD2 matching over 13 bases. V lost 6 bases and J lost 1; bases outside the gene matches: 0. The length of the CDR3 is 14 residues.

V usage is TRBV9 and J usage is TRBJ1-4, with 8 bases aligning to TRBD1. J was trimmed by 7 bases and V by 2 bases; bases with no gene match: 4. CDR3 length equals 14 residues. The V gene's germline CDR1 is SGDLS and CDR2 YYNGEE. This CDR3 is CASSVSGGSEKLFF. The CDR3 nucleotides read TGTGCCAGCAGCGTGTCAGGGGGCAGTGAAAAACTGTTTTTT.

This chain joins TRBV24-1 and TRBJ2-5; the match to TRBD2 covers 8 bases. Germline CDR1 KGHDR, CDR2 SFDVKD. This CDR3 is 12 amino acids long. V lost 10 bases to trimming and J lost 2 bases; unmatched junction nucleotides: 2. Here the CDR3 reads CATAGGQETQYF. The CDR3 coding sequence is TGTGCCACGGCGGGGGGTCAAGAGACCCAGTACTTC.

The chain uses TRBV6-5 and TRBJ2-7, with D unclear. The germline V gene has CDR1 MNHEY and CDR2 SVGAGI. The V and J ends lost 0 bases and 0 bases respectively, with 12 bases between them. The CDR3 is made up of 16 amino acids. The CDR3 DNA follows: TGTGCCAGCAGTTACTCGAGACACGTCCCCTCCTACGAGCAGTACTTC. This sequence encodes CASSYSRHVPSYEQYF.

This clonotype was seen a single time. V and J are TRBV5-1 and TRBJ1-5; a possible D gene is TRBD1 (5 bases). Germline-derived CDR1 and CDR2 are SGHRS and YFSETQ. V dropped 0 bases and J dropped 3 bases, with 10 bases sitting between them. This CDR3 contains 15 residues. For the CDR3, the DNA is TGCGCCAGCAGCTTGGAAGGGGCCTACAATCAGCCCCAGCATTTT. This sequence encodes CASSLEGAYNQPQHF. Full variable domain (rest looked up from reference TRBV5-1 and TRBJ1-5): KAGVTQTPRYLIKTRGQQVTLSCSPISGHRSVSWYQQTPGQGLQFLFEYFSETQRNKGNFPGRFSGRQFSNSRSEMNVSTLELGDSALYLCASSLEGAYNQPQHFGDGTRLSIL.

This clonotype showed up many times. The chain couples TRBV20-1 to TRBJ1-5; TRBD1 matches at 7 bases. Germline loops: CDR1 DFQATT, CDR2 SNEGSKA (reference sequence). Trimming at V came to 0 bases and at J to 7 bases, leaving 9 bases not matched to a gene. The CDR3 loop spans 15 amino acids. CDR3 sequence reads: CSARDNGAGGQPQHF. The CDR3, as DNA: TGCAGTGCTAGAGATAACGGGGCAGGGGGACAGCCCCAGCATTTT.

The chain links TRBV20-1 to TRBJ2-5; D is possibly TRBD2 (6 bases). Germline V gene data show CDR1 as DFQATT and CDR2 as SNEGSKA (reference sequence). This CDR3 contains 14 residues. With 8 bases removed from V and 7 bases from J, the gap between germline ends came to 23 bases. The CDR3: CSQTEGRALGTQYF. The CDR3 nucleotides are TGCAGTCAAACGGAGGGCAGGGCCCTTGGGACCCAGTACTTC.

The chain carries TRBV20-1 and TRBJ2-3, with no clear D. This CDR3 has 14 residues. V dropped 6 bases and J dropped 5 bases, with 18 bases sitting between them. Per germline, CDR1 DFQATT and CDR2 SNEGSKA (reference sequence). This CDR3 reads CSAPLGDIRDTQYF. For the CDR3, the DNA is TGCAGTGCCCCGCTAGGAGACATACGAGATACGCAGTATTTT.

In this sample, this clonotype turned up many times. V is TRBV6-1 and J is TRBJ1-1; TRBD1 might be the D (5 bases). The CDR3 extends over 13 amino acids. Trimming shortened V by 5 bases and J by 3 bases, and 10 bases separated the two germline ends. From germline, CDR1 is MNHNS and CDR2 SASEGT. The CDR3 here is CASSPGRYTEAFF. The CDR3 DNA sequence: TGTGCCAGCAGTCCGGGACGGTACACTGAAGCTTTCTTT.

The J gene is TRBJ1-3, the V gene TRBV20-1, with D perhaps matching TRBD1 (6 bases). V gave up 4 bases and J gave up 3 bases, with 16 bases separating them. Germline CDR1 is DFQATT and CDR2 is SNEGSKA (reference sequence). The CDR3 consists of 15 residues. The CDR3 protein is CSANGGALGGNTIYF. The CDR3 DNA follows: TGCAGTGCTAACGGGGGGGCGCTAGGTGGAAACACCATATATTTT.

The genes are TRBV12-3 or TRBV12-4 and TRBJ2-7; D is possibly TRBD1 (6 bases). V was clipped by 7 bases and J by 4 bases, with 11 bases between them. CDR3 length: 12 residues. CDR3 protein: CASKDSTYEQYF. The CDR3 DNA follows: TGTGCCAGCAAGGACAGTACTTACGAGCAGTACTTC.

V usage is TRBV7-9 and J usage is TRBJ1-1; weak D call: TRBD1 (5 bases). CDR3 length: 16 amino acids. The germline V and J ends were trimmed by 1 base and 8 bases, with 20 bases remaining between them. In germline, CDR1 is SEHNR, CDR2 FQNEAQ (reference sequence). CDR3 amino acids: CASSLVVLTASQEAFF. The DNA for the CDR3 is TGTGCCAGCAGCTTAGTTGTGCTGACAGCTTCTCAAGAAGCTTTCTTT.

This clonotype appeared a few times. The CDR3 DNA reads as TGCAGCGTCTCTAGACCGAACACCGGGGAGCTGTTTTTT. This encodes CSVSRPNTGELFF. This chain links TRBV29-1 with TRBJ2-2; D not certain. Trimming took 6 bases from V and 0 from J, leaving 8 bases between them. Germline lookup yields CDR1 SQVTM and CDR2 ANQGSEA. The length of the CDR3 is 13 residues.

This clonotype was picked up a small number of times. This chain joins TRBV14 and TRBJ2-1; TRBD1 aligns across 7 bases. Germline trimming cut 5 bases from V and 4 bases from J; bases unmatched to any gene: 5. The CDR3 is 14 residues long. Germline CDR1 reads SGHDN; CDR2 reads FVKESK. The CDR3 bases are TGTGCCAGCAGCAAAAGGGGGCAGTACAATGAGCAGTTCTTC. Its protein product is CASSKRGQYNEQFF.

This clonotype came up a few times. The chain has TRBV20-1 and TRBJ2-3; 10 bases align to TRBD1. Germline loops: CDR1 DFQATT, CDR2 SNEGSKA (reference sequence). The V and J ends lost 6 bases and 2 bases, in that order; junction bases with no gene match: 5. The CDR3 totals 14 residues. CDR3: CSAGDRGHTDTQYF. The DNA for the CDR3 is TGCAGTGCCGGGGACAGGGGCCACACAGATACGCAGTATTTT.

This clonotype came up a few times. The DNA of the CDR3 is TGTGCCACCAGCAGAGTTGCAGGGGACTATGGCTACACCTTC. Residues: CATSRVAGDYGYTF. This chain links TRBV15 with TRBJ1-2, with D possibly matching TRBD1 (6 bases). V shed 1 base and J shed 3 bases, with 9 bases lying between them. Germline V gene sequence: CDR1 LNHNV, CDR2 YYDKDF (reference sequence). There are 14 residues in the CDR3.

The CDR3, as DNA: TGCGCCAGCAGCCAAGATCTGACAGGAGTTAATGAAAAACTGTTTTTT. Amino acids: CASSQDLTGVNEKLFF. The V call is TRBV4-1, the J call TRBJ1-4; the D gene is possibly TRBD1 (6 bases). From germline, CDR1 is MGHRA and CDR2 YSYEKL. This CDR3 has 16 residues. Trimming pared 0 bases from V and 4 bases from J, leaving 12 bases between.

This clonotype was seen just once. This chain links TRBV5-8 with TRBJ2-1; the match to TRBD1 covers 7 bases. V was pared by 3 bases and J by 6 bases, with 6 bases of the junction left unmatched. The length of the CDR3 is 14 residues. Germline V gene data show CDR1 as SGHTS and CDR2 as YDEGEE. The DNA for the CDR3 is TGTGCCAGCAGCTCGGGACAGAAAATCAATGAGCAGTTCTTC. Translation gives CASSSGQKINEQFF.